Each of the 22 T cell receptor beta chains below was sequenced from the same sample in a study of T-cell reconstitution after alpha-beta-depleted transplantation in children. Unique molecular identifiers were incorporated during preparation of the TCRbeta library. MiXCR, run by TCRdb on the PCR reads, gives a single entry per CDR3 protein. Of some 550,000 distinct CDR3 sequences listed, about 18% were seen once; the top ten hold approximately 3%. This material consisted of PBMCs from the stem cell graft donor, taken from the stem cell graft. All receptors come from a human donor who donated a stem cell graft to a child with acute lymphoblastic leukemia.

This clonotype was detected only a few times. This sequence joins TRBV27 and TRBJ1-5; D not certain. With 6 bases removed from V and 2 bases from J, the gap between germline ends came to 11 bases. The CDR3 contains 14 residues. Germline V gives CDR1 MNHEY, CDR2 SMNVEV (reference sequence). CDR3 sequence reads: CASREGFGNQPQHF. As DNA, the CDR3 is TGTGCCAGCAGGGAAGGGTTTGGCAATCAGCCCCAGCATTTT.

This chain joins TRBV7-2 and TRBJ2-5, with 7 bases fitting TRBD2. The CDR3 is 15 residues long. Germline V gene lookup returns CDR1 SGHTA and CDR2 FQGNSA. J was trimmed by 1 base and V by 1 base; bases with no gene match: 3. The DNA for the CDR3 is TGTGCCAGCAGCTTAGGGACGGGAGGCCAAGAGACCCAGTACTTC. Translating gives CASSLGTGGQETQYF.

The chain employs TRBV20-1 and TRBJ2-2; TRBD1 aligns across 8 bases. The V gene end was trimmed by 6 bases and the J gene end by 6 bases; junction bases not matched to a gene: 9. CDR1 and CDR2 (germline): DFQATT, SNEGSKA (reference sequence). The CDR3 runs 14 residues. CDR3: CSAVGQGPAGELFF. For the CDR3, the DNA is TGCAGTGCCGTCGGACAGGGACCGGCCGGGGAGCTGTTTTTT.

This clonotype showed up just a few times. V usage is TRBV7-9 and J usage is TRBJ2-2, with 10 bases fitting TRBD2. There are 16 residues in the CDR3. Germline trimming cut 4 bases from V and 3 bases from J; bases unmatched to any gene: 5. The germline V gene has CDR1 SEHNR and CDR2 FQNEAQ (reference sequence). The CDR3 DNA reads TGTGCCAGCAGCTATTTTGGACTAGCGGACACCGGGGAGCTGTTTTTT. It is translated as CASSYFGLADTGELFF.

CDR3 in DNA: TGTGCCAGCAGTTCCTACGCGAACACCGGGGAGCTGTTTTTT. Protein product: CASSSYANTGELFF. The chain has TRBV27 and TRBJ2-2; D not certain. The CDR3 is made up of 14 amino acids. Germline loops: CDR1 MNHEY, CDR2 SMNVEV (reference sequence). V gave up 4 bases and J gave up 0 bases, with 6 bases separating them.

The chain links TRBV11-1 to TRBJ2-1, with D possibly called TRBD1 or TRBD2 (5 bases each). CDR3 size: 18 residues. Per the germline V gene, CDR1 is SGHAT and CDR2 is FQDESV (reference sequence). V was cut by 0 bases and J by 0 bases, with 15 bases left in between. The CDR3 DNA is TGTGCCAGCAGCTTAGCCGGGAAGGGGTTAATCTCCTACAATGAGCAGTTCTTC. Its protein is CASSLAGKGLISYNEQFF.

This clonotype has only a few counts. V is TRBV15 and J is TRBJ2-3; 7 positions match TRBD2. Germline V gene sequence: CDR1 LNHNV, CDR2 YYDKDF (reference sequence). CDR3 size: 16 residues. The ends lost 5 bases at V and 6 bases at J; junction bases unmatched: 14. The CDR3 reads CATSPGGAGAMDTQYF. CDR3 coding DNA: TGTGCCACCAGCCCGGGTGGGGCGGGAGCAATGGATACGCAGTATTTT.

This clonotype appeared once. This chain links TRBV5-1 with TRBJ2-1, with no clear D. Germline CDR1 and CDR2: SGHRS and YFSETQ. The V gene lost 7 bases and the J gene lost 0 bases, with 11 bases spanning the gap. The CDR3 runs 14 residues. CDR3 nucleotides: TGCGCCAGCTCCCCGCTCGACTCCTACAATGAGCAGTTCTTC. Translated, it gives CASSPLDSYNEQFF.

In DNA, the CDR3 is TGCAGTGCTAGCACGGACAGTCTCTACGAGCAGTACTTC. It yields the protein CSASTDSLYEQYF. The chain joins TRBV20-1 to TRBJ2-7; tentative D call: TRBD1 (6 bases). V lost 3 bases and J lost 3, with 12 bases in between. From germline, CDR1 is DFQATT and CDR2 SNEGSKA (reference sequence). This CDR3 has 13 amino acids.

This clonotype was observed a handful of times. The V call is TRBV5-1, the J call TRBJ2-3; TRBD2 matches at 12 bases. The CDR3 loop spans 18 amino acids. Germline assignment: CDR1 SGHRS and CDR2 YFSETQ. With V trimmed by 2 bases and J by 0 bases, 7 bases remained unmatched. This chain's CDR3 is CASSFPRLAGVSTDTQYF. CDR3 bases: TGCGCCAGCAGCTTTCCTCGACTAGCGGGAGTTAGCACAGATACGCAGTATTTT.

This clonotype appeared many times. The chain couples TRBV12-3 or TRBV12-4 to TRBJ2-3, with 10 bases identical to TRBD2. This CDR3 is 16 amino acids long. With V trimmed by 5 bases and J by 0 bases, 5 bases remained unmatched. CDR3 coding DNA: TGTGCCAGCAGTCGCCGAGCGGGAGGGAGCACAGATACGCAGTATTTT. This encodes CASSRRAGGSTDTQYF.

The gene calls are TRBV11-1 and TRBJ2-6, with D tentatively TRBD2 (6 bases). CDR1 and CDR2 (germline): SGHAT, FQDESV (reference sequence). The V and J ends lost 4 bases and 1 base respectively, with 20 bases between them. CDR3 length: 19 residues. CDR3 in DNA: TGTGCCAGCAGCTCTGGCCCCGGGAGAGTCGATTCTGGGGCCAACGTCCTGACTTTC. It encodes CASSSGPGRVDSGANVLTF. Looking up the rest from reference TRBV11-1 and TRBJ2-6 gives the full variable domain: EAEVAQSPRYKITEKSQAVAFWCDPISGHATLYWYRQILGQGPELLVQFQDESVVDDSQLPKDRFSAERLKGVDSTLKIQPAELGDSAMYLCASSSGPGRVDSGANVLTFGAGSRLTVL.

This clonotype was observed a few times. The chain joins TRBV29-1 to TRBJ2-3, with D unresolved. The CDR3 is made up of 10 amino acids. Germline V gives CDR1 SQVTM, CDR2 ANQGSEA. V was clipped by 5 bases and J by 6 bases, with 6 bases between them. CDR3 DNA sequence: TGCAGCGTTATATACGATACGCAGTATTTT. Translated, it gives CSVIYDTQYF.

This clonotype was seen only a few times. This chain joins TRBV6-5 and TRBJ2-1; 14 bases agree with TRBD2. CDR1 and CDR2 from the germline V gene are MNHEY and SVGAGI. The CDR3 consists of 15 residues. Trimming removed 0 bases from V and 9 bases from J; junction bases left unmatched: 1. The CDR3: CASSYSGLAGGEQFF. The CDR3 coding sequence is TGTGCCAGCAGTTACTCTGGACTAGCGGGAGGTGAGCAGTTCTTC.

This clonotype appeared a few times. CDR3 in amino acids: CASSQEAVLEQFF. As DNA, the CDR3 is TGTGCCAGCAGCCAAGAAGCGGTCCTTGAGCAGTTCTTC. This sequence joins TRBV3-1 and TRBJ2-1, with D possibly being TRBD2 (5 bases). The germline V gene encodes CDR1 LGHDT and CDR2 YNNKEL (reference sequence). The CDR3 has 13 residues. Trimming pared 0 bases from V and 9 bases from J, leaving 9 bases between.

The V gene is TRBV21-1, the J gene TRBJ2-1; the D call of TRBD2 is as the table states it, not checked on the DNA. TRBV21-1 is recorded as a pseudogene. The CDR3 has 17 residues. The CDR3 nucleotides read TGTGCCAGCAGCAAAGGCCCCAGGCAGCTAGCGCGGGATGAGCAGTTCTTC. This gives the protein CASSKGPRQLARDEQFF.

The rearrangement uses TRBV12-3 or TRBV12-4 and TRBJ1-6, with TRBD1 matching over 8 bases. There are 15 residues in the CDR3. V dropped 2 bases and J dropped 7; count of bases not matched to a gene: 4. The CDR3, as DNA: TGTGCCAGCAGTTTAATTACAGGGGGAAATTCACCCCTCCACTTT. Translating it yields CASSLITGGNSPLHF.

V and J are TRBV6-1 and TRBJ2-3, with a possible D match to TRBD2 (5 bases). Per the germline V gene, CDR1 is MNHNS and CDR2 is SASEGT. The CDR3 totals 16 residues. V dropped 6 bases and J dropped 0 bases, with 16 bases sitting between them. CDR3 DNA: TGTGCCAGCAGAATGATTTTGGGAGCTAGCACAGATACGCAGTATTTT. The encoded protein is CASRMILGASTDTQYF.

This clonotype was observed a few times. The chain has TRBV6-1 and TRBJ1-6; a possible D gene is TRBD1 (5 bases). CDR1 is MNHNS and CDR2 is SASEGT in the germline V gene. V shed 0 bases and J shed 10 bases, with 10 bases lying between them. CDR3 length: 14 residues. CDR3 region: CASSEAAGVSPLHF. The CDR3 coding sequence is TGTGCCAGCAGTGAAGCGGCGGGGGTGTCACCCCTCCACTTT.

This clonotype was counted a few times. The chain joins TRBV6-5 to TRBJ2-7, with D possibly TRBD1 on 6 matching bases. Germline CDR1 reads MNHEY; CDR2 reads SVGAGI. The V end lost 3 bases, the J end lost 2 bases, and 8 bases lay between the germline ends. This CDR3 is built from 13 residues. CDR3 in DNA: TGTGCCAGCAGTTATGAGGGGGCCTACGAGCAGTACTTC. The encoded protein is CASSYEGAYEQYF.

This clonotype was picked up many times. The gene calls are TRBV29-1 and TRBJ2-6; D gene unclear. The CDR3 runs to 12 residues. Germline V gene sequence: CDR1 SQVTM, CDR2 ANQGSEA. V shed 4 bases and J shed 4 bases, with 5 bases lying between them. The DNA of the CDR3 is TGCAGCGTTGGCGAGGGGGCCAACGTCCTGACTTTC. This gives the protein CSVGEGANVLTF.

In this sample, this clonotype turned up a few times. The chain couples TRBV7-2 to TRBJ2-1; the D call may be TRBD1 or TRBD2 (5 bases each). V lost 3 bases and J lost 15, with 18 bases in between. The CDR3 totals 13 residues. Germline CDR1 and CDR2: SGHTA and FQGNSA. For the CDR3, the DNA is TGTGCCAGCAGCTTGAAGAGGGGCGCTCCGGGGTTCTTC. Its protein is CASSLKRGAPGFF.